This is a list of T cell receptor beta chains from one sample in a study of response to subunit inactivated influenza vaccine. TCRdb re-called the RT-PCR reads with MiXCR, one entry per CDR3 protein. The sample has hundreds of thousands of distinct CDR3 sequences, less than 20% seen once. The sample in question was PBMCs from blood, obtained 4 to 6 days after vaccination. These receptors all come from a man aged 45-65 years who received an inactivated influenza vaccine. Each CDR3 is given with its conserved first and last residue. Each record gives: clone size, D gene, V gene, J gene, CDR3 protein, CDR3 DNA. D genes are given only for firm matches. The size of a clone is reported for some rows only, either as once, few or many, or as a class for expanded clones.

>.|TRBD2|TRBV30|TRBJ2-5
CACYLAGEGEETQYF
TGTGCCTGCTATCTAGCGGGAGAAGGGGAAGAGACCCAGTACTTC
>few|.|TRBV6-6|TRBJ2-7
CASSFAGTYEQYF
TGTGCCAGCAGTTTCGCAGGAACCTACGAGCAGTACTTC
>many|.|TRBV6-1|TRBJ2-1
CASSYRTASYNEQFF
TGTGCCAGCTCTTATAGGACGGCTTCCTACAATGAGCAGTTCTTC
>.|.|TRBV21-1|TRBJ2-7
CASSKLGTVVYEQYF
TGTGCCAGCAGCAAATTAGGGACAGTAGTTTACGAGCAGTACTTC
>.|.|TRBV6-5|TRBJ2-7
CASSYFPSLAPHDEQYF
TGTGCCAGCAGTTACTTTCCAAGTCTAGCACCCCACGACGAGCAGTACTTC
>.|TRBD2|TRBV25-1|TRBJ2-1
CASSDPLGSGRENEQFF
TGTGCCAGCAGTGATCCCCTAGGTAGCGGGAGGGAGAATGAGCAGTTCTTC
>few|TRBD2|TRBV12-3/TRBV12-4|TRBJ2-7
CASGSGITYEQYF
TGTGCCAGCGGGAGCGGGATTACCTACGAGCAGTACTTC
>.|TRBD2|TRBV27|TRBJ2-7
CASSWLAGVGEQYF
TGTGCCAGCAGTTGGCTAGCGGGGGTCGGCGAGCAGTACTTC
>few|TRBD2|TRBV30|TRBJ2-7
CAWSVAGSEQYF
TGTGCCTGGAGTGTAGCGGGGAGCGAGCAGTACTTC
>.|TRBD2|TRBV24-1|TRBJ2-1
CATSPSGRTNNEQFF
TGTGCCACCAGCCCCAGCGGGAGAACGAACAATGAGCAGTTCTTC
>.|.|TRBV4-3|TRBJ1-1
CASSRDGTQAFF
TGCGCCAGCAGCCGCGACGGAACCCAAGCTTTCTTT
>.|.|TRBV6-5|TRBJ2-6
CASSLLLGSGANVLTF
TGTGCCAGCAGTTTACTTTTGGGCTCTGGGGCCAACGTCCTGACTTTC
>.|TRBD1|TRBV20-1|TRBJ1-1
CSAHVQGANTEAFF
TGCAGTGCTCACGTACAGGGGGCGAACACTGAAGCTTTCTTT
>.|.|TRBV28|TRBJ2-7
CASSSRLVPYEQYF
TGTGCCAGCAGTTCAAGACTAGTACCCTACGAGCAGTACTTC
>many|.|TRBV6-5|TRBJ2-3
CASSSGTITDTQYF
TGTGCCAGCAGTTCCGGGACGATCACAGATACGCAGTATTTT
>.|TRBD2|TRBV7-9|TRBJ2-7
CASSLAPSGQYEQYF
TGTGCCAGCAGCTTAGCGCCTAGCGGCCAATACGAGCAGTACTTC
>.|.|TRBV4-1|TRBJ2-1
CASSLYAGGSYNEQFF
TGCGCCAGCAGCCTATACGCCGGTGGGTCCTACAATGAGCAGTTCTTC
>.|.|TRBV7-9|TRBJ2-4
CASSLLGGKNIQYF
TGTGCCAGCAGCCTCCTAGGGGGCAAAAACATTCAGTACTTC
>.|.|TRBV20-1|TRBJ2-3
CSASMLRWRGTDTQYF
TGCAGTGCTAGTATGCTTAGGTGGCGCGGCACAGATACGCAGTATTTT
>.|.|TRBV30|TRBJ2-1
CAWTSGYNEQFF
TGTGCCTGGACCAGCGGGTACAATGAGCAGTTCTTC
>few|.|TRBV20-1|TRBJ2-7
CSAREGGAYEQYF
TGCAGTGCTAGAGAAGGGGGAGCCTACGAGCAGTACTTC
>.|.|TRBV12-3/TRBV12-4|TRBJ2-5
CASSLNPSQETQYF
TGTGCCAGCAGTTTGAATCCCAGCCAAGAGACCCAGTACTTC
>.|.|TRBV6-5|TRBJ2-1
CASSYKSPSHRHNEQFF
TGTGCCAGCAGTTACAAATCTCCTAGTCATCGTCACAATGAGCAGTTCTTC
>few|TRBD1|TRBV6-2/TRBV6-3|TRBJ2-4
CASSYSTGTGAVAKNIQYF
TGTGCCAGCAGTTACTCCACCGGGACAGGGGCCGTAGCCAAAAACATTCAGTACTTC
>.|TRBD1|TRBV7-2|TRBJ1-3
CASSTRTGGGNTIYF
TGTGCCAGCAGCACCCGGACAGGGGGCGGAAACACCATATATTTT
>.|TRBD2|TRBV20-1|TRBJ2-5
CSAIGGTYQETQYF
TGCAGTGCTATCGGGGGGACTTACCAAGAGACCCAGTACTTC
>many|.|TRBV12-3/TRBV12-4|TRBJ2-5
CASRANVQETQYF
TGTGCCAGCCGAGCAAACGTACAAGAGACCCAGTACTTC
>few|TRBD2|TRBV30|TRBJ2-5
CAFRPAGGGETQYF
TGTGCCTTTCGCCCAGCGGGAGGCGGAGAGACCCAGTACTTC
>.|TRBD2|TRBV20-1|TRBJ2-2
CSASLPAGGRRGELFF
TGCAGTGCTAGTCTTCCCGCGGGAGGGAGGCGCGGGGAGCTGTTTTTT
>.|.|TRBV7-8|TRBJ2-3
CASSLVTGLRTDTQYF
TGTGCCAGCAGCTTAGTTACGGGGTTAAGGACAGATACGCAGTATTTT
>many|TRBD1|TRBV20-1|TRBJ2-7
CSATPGTVAEQYF
TGCAGTGCTACTCCTGGGACAGTAGCCGAGCAGTACTTC
>few|TRBD2|TRBV6-1|TRBJ2-2
CASRGLAGGIGTGELFF
TGTGCCAGCAGAGGACTAGCGGGAGGCATCGGCACCGGGGAGCTGTTTTTT
>.|.|TRBV5-5|TRBJ1-2
CASSSHVRGRGYTF
TGTGCCAGCAGTTCCCATGTGCGAGGACGCGGCTACACCTTC
>few|TRBD1|TRBV20-1|TRBJ2-7
CSAMGQPNSYEQYF
TGCAGTGCAATGGGACAGCCGAACTCCTACGAGCAGTACTTC
>few|.|TRBV4-2|TRBJ2-7
CASSQDTRGSYEQYF
TGTGCCAGCAGCCAAGACACCAGGGGCTCCTACGAGCAGTACTTC
>few|.|TRBV4-2|TRBJ2-1
CASSQLRAVGDNEQFF
TGTGCCAGCAGCCAACTAAGAGCGGTGGGGGACAATGAGCAGTTCTTC
>.|.|TRBV4-2|TRBJ2-7
CASSQASQGEQYF
TGTGCCAGCAGCCAAGCGAGCCAAGGGGAGCAGTACTTC
>few|.|TRBV20-1|TRBJ2-7
CSAGRDDEQYF
TGCAGTGCTGGCCGGGACGACGAGCAGTACTTC
>.|TRBD2|TRBV9|TRBJ2-1
CASSVAGTSGSNEQFF
TGTGCCAGCAGCGTAGCCGGGACTAGCGGGAGTAATGAGCAGTTCTTC
>.|TRBD2|TRBV25-1|TRBJ2-7
CARLRIQAGATEQYF
TGTGCCAGACTCCGGATACAAGCGGGGGCTACCGAGCAGTACTTC
>many|.|TRBV4-1|TRBJ2-5
CASSRMSRETQYF
TGCGCCAGCAGCCGCATGAGCCGAGAGACCCAGTACTTC
>once|.|TRBV19|TRBJ1-5
CASSIFDFGNQPQHF
TGTGCCAGTAGTATCTTCGACTTCGGAAATCAGCCCCAGCATTTT
>.|.|TRBV30|TRBJ1-6
CAWSTGGSYNSPLHF
TGTGCCTGGTCGACAGGAGGCTCCTATAATTCACCCCTCCACTTT
>.|.|TRBV27|TRBJ2-7
CASSSPGTYTYEQYF
TGTGCCAGCAGTTCCCCCGGGACCTACACCTACGAGCAGTACTTC
>few|TRBD2|TRBV10-2|TRBJ2-2
CASSVRLAGGNTGELFF
TGCGCCAGCAGCGTGCGACTAGCGGGAGGGAACACCGGGGAGCTGTTTTTT
>.|.|TRBV12-3/TRBV12-4|TRBJ2-7
CASSLRQGFHEQYF
TGTGCCAGCAGTTTGCGGCAGGGATTCCACGAGCAGTACTTC